Below are 16 T cell receptor beta chains sequenced from a single sample in a study of vaccination and CD4 T cells after COVID-19. With the Oncomine TCR Beta short-read assay, DNA from cultured CD4+ T cells was sequenced. In TCRdb, the PCR reads were re-called with MiXCR into one record per CDR3 protein. The sample records tens of thousands of distinct CDR3 sequences, about 66% being singletons. Treatment in this sample: approximately nine-day PBMC culture with coronavirus spike peptide pools or control peptides (ViraFEST assay). Which antigens these TCRs recognize remains unknown. The sample taken for sequencing was CD4+ T cells from blood, cultured in vitro. All receptors derive from a human donor who had recovered from COVID-19.

The chain links TRBV6-1 to TRBJ1-1; D unclear. Germline CDR1 is MNHNS and CDR2 is SASEGT. The ends were cut back, 1 base at V and 9 bases at J, with 12 bases in the middle. The CDR3 length is 13 residues. The CDR3 nucleotides are TGTGCCAGCAGTGAAGACAGAAGTCTCCAAGCTTTCTTT. Translating it yields CASSEDRSLQAFF.

This clonotype was detected only a few times. This sequence joins TRBV20-1 and TRBJ1-5; tentative D call: TRBD1 (5 bases). CDR1 is DFQATT, CDR2 SNEGSKA, per germline (reference sequence). This CDR3 is 12 amino acids long. V shed 2 bases and J shed 7 bases, with 9 bases lying between them. The CDR3 reads CSARQGGQPQHF. CDR3 bases: TGCAGTGCTAGACAGGGTGGACAGCCCCAGCATTTT.

This rearrangement joins TRBV7-2 to TRBJ1-2, with TRBD1 matching 10 bases. Germline V gene sequence: CDR1 SGHTA, CDR2 FQGNSA. CDR3 length: 14 amino acids. J lost 11 bases, V lost 6 bases, and 12 bases had no gene match. CDR3 in amino acids: CASSQSGQGFKYTF. As DNA, the CDR3 is TGTGCCAGCAGTCAATCGGGACAGGGGTTTAAATACACCTTC.

This chain connects TRBV20-1 to TRBJ2-1; TRBD2 agrees at 8 bases. Germline lookup yields CDR1 DFQATT and CDR2 SNEGSKA (reference sequence). Trimming cost V 1 base and J 5 bases; bases outside gene matches: 4. The CDR3 length is 14 residues. CDR3 in DNA: TGCAGTGCTAGAGGCGGGGGGACCAACAATGAGCAGTTCTTC. Translation gives CSARGGGTNNEQFF.

V is TRBV6-1 and J is TRBJ1-3; D possibly corresponds to TRBD1 (5 bases). There are 17 residues in the CDR3. Germline CDR1 is MNHNS and CDR2 is SASEGT. Trimming cost V 8 bases and J 0 bases, with 20 bases left between them. CDR3 DNA sequence: TGTGCCAGCGGGGGGGTAGGGGCCGTCTACTCTGGAAACACCATATATTTT. Translated, it gives CASGGVGAVYSGNTIYF.

This rearrangement joins TRBV6-5 to TRBJ2-2, with D unresolved. Trimming took off 2 bases at V and 6 bases at J, with 4 bases between the two ends. This CDR3 spans 12 amino acids. The V gene's germline CDR1 is MNHEY and CDR2 SVGAGI. CDR3 protein: CASSYRPGELFF. In nucleotides, the CDR3 is TGTGCCAGCAGTTACCGCCCCGGGGAGCTGTTTTTT.

Concerning this clonotype: One junction end disagrees with the germline gene, perhaps due to a read error. The chain couples TRBV6-2 or TRBV6-3 to TRBJ1-2; D remains ambiguous. Germline V CDR1 and CDR2: MNHEY, SVGEGT. The CDR3 is made up of 11 amino acids. The CDR3 spells CASGINHAGGF. The CDR3 region has the DNA TGTGCCAGCGGTATCAACCACGCGGGCGGTTTC.

In this sample, this clonotype turned up a few times. CDR3: CASSFGTAIEAFF. CDR3 coding DNA: TGTGCCAGCAGCTTTGGGACAGCCATTGAAGCTTTCTTT. The rearrangement uses TRBV7-2 and TRBJ1-1; 7 bases agree with TRBD1. CDR3 length equals 13 residues. V was pared by 3 bases and J by 7 bases, with 5 bases of the junction left unmatched. Germline CDR1 and CDR2: SGHTA and FQGNSA.

This clonotype came up a few times. The chain employs TRBV7-9 and TRBJ1-6, with a possible D match to TRBD1 (5 bases). Per the germline V gene, CDR1 is SEHNR and CDR2 is FQNEAQ (reference sequence). V was trimmed by 6 bases and J by 9 bases, leaving 18 bases between them. CDR3 length: 15 amino acids. CDR3 coding DNA: TGTGCCAGCAGGGACCGGGACTCAACGGGTTCACCCCTCCACTTT. Translated: CASRDRDSTGSPLHF.

The chain employs TRBV11-3 and TRBJ1-2; 9 bases are a match to TRBD1. J was trimmed by 10 bases and V by 5 bases; bases with no gene match: 8. Germline values: CDR1 SGHNT, CDR2 YENEEA. The CDR3 has 13 residues. CDR3 amino acids: CASSQGTGSDYTF. In nucleotides, the CDR3 is TGTGCCAGCAGCCAGGGGACAGGGAGTGACTACACCTTC.

The chain joins TRBV4-1 to TRBJ1-1; 9 bases are shared with TRBD1. Germline CDR1 MGHRA, CDR2 YSYEKL. The CDR3 is 16 residues long. J lost 3 bases, V lost 0 bases, and 5 bases had no gene match. As DNA, the CDR3 is TGCGCCAGCAGCCAAGATAGGAGGACAGGGGACACTGAAGCTTTCTTT. Translating it yields CASSQDRRTGDTEAFF.

The chain couples TRBV7-2 to TRBJ1-6; D is uncertain. CDR1 and CDR2 from the germline V gene are SGHTA and FQGNSA. The CDR3 spans 15 residues. V lost 1 base and J lost 8, with 12 bases in between. The CDR3 DNA is TGTGCCAGCAGCTTAGGGCCAGCGAAAGATTCACCCCTCCACTTT. This encodes CASSLGPAKDSPLHF.

V and J are TRBV7-9 and TRBJ2-2, with TRBD1 matching over 8 bases. Germline CDR1 reads SEHNR; CDR2 reads FQNEAQ (reference sequence). The V and J ends lost 2 bases and 1 base, in that order; junction bases with no gene match: 6. This CDR3 comprises 17 residues. The CDR3 is CASSLRSGQGNTGELFF. The CDR3 coding sequence is TGTGCCAGCAGCTTAAGGTCCGGACAGGGGAACACCGGGGAGCTGTTTTTT. Drawing the rest from reference TRBV7-9 and TRBJ2-2, the complete variable domain is DTGVSQNPRHKITKRGQNVTFRCDPISEHNRLYWYRQTLGQGPEFLTYFQNEAQLEKSRLLSDRFSAERPKGSFSTLEIQRTEQGDSAMYLCASSLRSGQGNTGELFFGEGSRLTVL.

This sequence joins TRBV5-1 and TRBJ2-5; D is possibly TRBD2 (7 bases). Trimming cost V 4 bases and J 5 bases, with 18 bases left between them. The germline gives CDR1 SGHRS, CDR2 YFSETQ. This CDR3 comprises 15 residues. CDR3 loop: CASSGGAGFEETQYF. The CDR3 bases are TGCGCCAGCAGCGGGGGGGCGGGATTTGAGGAGACCCAGTACTTC.

This sequence joins TRBV7-2 and TRBJ1-2, with 10 positions matching TRBD1. The CDR3 has 13 amino acids. Per the germline V gene, CDR1 is SGHTA and CDR2 is FQGNSA. V lost 4 bases, J lost 6 bases, and 2 bases stayed unmatched. CDR3 region: CASSSGTGDGYTF. Written as DNA, the CDR3 is TGTGCCAGCAGCTCCGGGACAGGGGATGGCTACACCTTC.

The J gene is TRBJ1-2, the V gene TRBV10-3; TRBD1 matches 8 bases. V lost 6 bases, J lost 3 bases, and 6 bases stayed unmatched. The CDR3 has 14 residues. Germline assignment: CDR1 ENHRY and CDR2 SYGVKD. CDR3 region: CAIRPSGGDYGYTF. CDR3 bases: TGTGCCATCAGGCCATCAGGGGGCGACTATGGCTACACCTTC.